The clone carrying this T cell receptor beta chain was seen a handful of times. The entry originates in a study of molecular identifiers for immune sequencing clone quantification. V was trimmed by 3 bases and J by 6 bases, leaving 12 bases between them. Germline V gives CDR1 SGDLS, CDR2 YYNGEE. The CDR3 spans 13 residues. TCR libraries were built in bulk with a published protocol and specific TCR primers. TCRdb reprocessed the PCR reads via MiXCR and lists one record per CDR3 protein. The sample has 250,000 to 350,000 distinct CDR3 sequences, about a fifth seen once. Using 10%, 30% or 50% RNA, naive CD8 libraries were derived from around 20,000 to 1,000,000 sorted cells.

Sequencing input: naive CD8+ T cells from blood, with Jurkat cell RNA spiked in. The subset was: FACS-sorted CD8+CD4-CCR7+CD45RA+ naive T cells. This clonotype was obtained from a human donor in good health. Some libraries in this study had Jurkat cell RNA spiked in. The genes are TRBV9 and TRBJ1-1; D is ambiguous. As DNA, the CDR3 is TGTGCCAGCAGCGGGACCGGTGGGGCTGAAGCTTTCTTT. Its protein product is CASSGTGGAEAFF.